The rows below give T cell receptor beta chains drawn from one sample of a study of shared clonotypes between healthy human individuals. Sequencing was performed with immunoSEQ multiplex PCR; in TCRdb, only in-frame clones are kept and a portion is missing. The repertoire holds roughly 2.5 million clones, with 90% to 95% as singletons. Sequencing used naive CD4+ T cells sorted from blood. Receptor source: a man aged 18-30 years in good health. Both conserved end residues are part of each CDR3.

J gene: TRBJ2-1; V gene: TRBV9; CDR3 protein: CASSVSRGSSYNEQFF
J gene: TRBJ2-7; V gene: TRBV19; CDR3 protein: CASSVNVMMGEQYF
J gene: TRBJ1-2; V gene: TRBV14; CDR3 protein: CASSTILSGSLNYGYTF
J gene: TRBJ1-1; V gene: TRBV7-9; CDR3 protein: CASSLTGATNTEAFF
J gene: TRBJ2-7; V gene: TRBV27; CDR3 protein: CASSQPGQDSEQYF
J gene: TRBJ1-2; V gene: TRBV28; CDR3 protein: CASTQPAGNPFF
J gene: TRBJ1-6; V gene: TRBV18; CDR3 protein: CASSGGQTSPLHF
J gene: TRBJ2-7; V gene: TRBV10-3; CDR3 protein: CASGGLYEQYF
J gene: TRBJ1-1; V gene: TRBV6-1; CDR3 protein: CASRYDANTEAFF
J gene: TRBJ1-1; V gene: TRBV7-9; CDR3 protein: CASSLAGARTEAFF
J gene: TRBJ2-2; V gene: TRBV9; CDR3 protein: CASSVLGANTGELFF
J gene: TRBJ2-5; V gene: TRBV5-4; CDR3 protein: CASSQDWAGTQYF
J gene: TRBJ2-2; V gene: TRBV4-3; CDR3 protein: CASSQGGGLAAGELFF
J gene: TRBJ1-1; V gene: TRBV5-4; CDR3 protein: CASSGRTGLNTEAFF
J gene: TRBJ1-2; V gene: TRBV18; CDR3 protein: CASSPRTGGQLTF
J gene: TRBJ1-4; V gene: TRBV7-9; CDR3 protein: CASSFHGATNEKLFF
J gene: TRBJ2-1; V gene: TRBV9; CDR3 protein: CASSLAGGWNEQFF
J gene: TRBJ2-1; V gene: TRBV7-9; CDR3 protein: CASRAGNEQFF
J gene: TRBJ1-5; V gene: TRBV7-9; CDR3 protein: CASSEEGYQPQHF
J gene: TRBJ1-6; V gene: TRBV6-6; CDR3 protein: CASRPLTGFGNSPLHF
J gene: TRBJ2-5; V gene: TRBV15; CDR3 protein: CATSRDPGSETQYF
J gene: TRBJ1-1; V gene: TRBV21-1; CDR3 protein: CASSKALKPTLNTEAFF
J gene: TRBJ1-4; V gene: TRBV27; CDR3 protein: CASSLAGTRQREKLFF
J gene: TRBJ1-1; V gene: TRBV19; CDR3 protein: CASSSRQGSTEAFF
J gene: TRBJ2-3; V gene: TRBV7-9; CDR3 protein: CASSLGVPGLNLRTDTQYF
J gene: TRBJ1-1; V gene: TRBV5-1; CDR3 protein: CASSPREQGANTEAFF
J gene: TRBJ1-5; V gene: TRBV18; CDR3 protein: CASSPLPAGQKQPQHF
J gene: .; V gene: TRBV30; CDR3 protein: CAWSGGYEQYF
J gene: TRBJ2-3; V gene: TRBV5-1; CDR3 protein: CASSQPSGVTDTQYF
J gene: TRBJ1-2; V gene: TRBV29-1; CDR3 protein: CSVGEHRGPTGYGHTF
J gene: TRBJ1-1; V gene: TRBV7-8; CDR3 protein: CASSLGRYDTEAFF